This TCR beta chain was retrieved from a study of early T cells in non-severe SARS-CoV-2 infection. Study background: Bulk RNA from unsorted whole blood was sequenced; chains were unpaired.

Comment on this clonotype: Its antigen is undetermined.

Study-level points and caveats: Comparison of clonotypes with VDJdb favored anti-spike CD8 responses while missing private and CD4 specificities.

Attached unique molecular identifiers marked individual cDNA molecules. TCRdb reprocessed the 5' RACE reads with MiXCR, giving one entry per CDR3 protein. The data contain roughly 51,000 distinct CDR3 sequences, about 7.8% of them singletons. Unmatched junction bases numbered 11, after V lost 5 bases and J lost 2 bases. The germline V gene encodes CDR1 SGHAT and CDR2 FQNNGV. CDR3 length: 17 amino acids. This sequence joins TRBV11-2 and TRBJ2-3; TRBD2 matches 9 bases. The receptor was isolated from an adult who was a healthcare worker with PCR-confirmed SARS-CoV-2 infection or an uninfected control (not recorded which). Sequencing was performed on whole blood. Written as DNA, the CDR3 is TGTGCCAGCAGCCCCGGAGGGAGCGGGGGGTACACAGATACGCAGTATTTT. This encodes CASSPGGSGGYTDTQYF.